This paragraph covers one TCR beta chain sequence. CDR3 length: 14 residues. Germline trimming cut 10 bases from V and 6 bases from J; bases unmatched to any gene: 12. The germline V gene has CDR1 MNHEY and CDR2 SVGAGI. Unstimulated regulatory T cells (CD4+CD25+CD127-), CD4+CD25- non-regulatory cells, CD4 and CD8 cells were FACS-sorted from thawed PBMCs. This record comes from a study of Tregs in tolerant kidney transplant recipients. Profiling relied on immunoSEQ multiplex PCR, and the TCRdb table lists in-frame clones only, not all of them. The data show approximately 98,000 clones, with around 89% seen just once and more than 0.3% held by the top ten.

The rearrangement uses TRBV6-5 and TRBJ2-7, with TRBD2 matching over 10 bases. The source is a human donor who received a combined kidney and bone marrow transplant. The sample was CD4+ T cells from blood, taken before the transplant. The CDR3 protein is CATRLAGGRSEQYF. The CDR3 bases are TGTGCCACCCGATTAGCGGGAGGTAGATCCGAGCAGTACTTC.